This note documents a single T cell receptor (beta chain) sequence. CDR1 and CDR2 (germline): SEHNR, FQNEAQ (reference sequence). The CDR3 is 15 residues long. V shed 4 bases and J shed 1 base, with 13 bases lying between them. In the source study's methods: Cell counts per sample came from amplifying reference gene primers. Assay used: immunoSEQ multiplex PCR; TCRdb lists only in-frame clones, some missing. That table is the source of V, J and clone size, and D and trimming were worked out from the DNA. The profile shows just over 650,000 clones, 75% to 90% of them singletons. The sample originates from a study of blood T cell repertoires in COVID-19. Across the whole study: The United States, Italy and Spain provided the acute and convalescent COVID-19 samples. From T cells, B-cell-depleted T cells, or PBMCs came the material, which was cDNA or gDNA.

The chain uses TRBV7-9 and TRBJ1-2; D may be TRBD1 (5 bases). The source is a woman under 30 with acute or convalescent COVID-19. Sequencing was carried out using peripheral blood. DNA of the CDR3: TGTGCCAGCAGCTCCAGGGTTTCGCGTAACTATGGCTACACCTTC. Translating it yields CASSSRVSRNYGYTF.